This T cell receptor beta chain is from a study of T cell changes during pregnancy in multiple sclerosis. The table came from immunoSEQ multiplex PCR; TCRdb's copy has only in-frame clones and leaves some out. The sample consists of 14,000 or so clones, approximately 95% of them appearing once. Germline CDR1 is MNHNY and CDR2 is SVGAGI (reference sequence). The CDR3 totals 16 residues. With 7 bases clipped from V and 10 bases from J, the junction kept 16 bases outside the gene matches. This receptor was obtained from a female donor in good health, enrolled as a control in a pregnancy study. This specimen was peripheral blood, taken in the second trimester of pregnancy. The chain is built from TRBV6-6 and TRBJ2-1; TRBD2 matches at 10 bases. CDR3 sequence reads: CASTISRLAGAGEQFF. The CDR3 DNA follows: TGTGCCAGCACCATAAGCAGGCTAGCGGGAGCGGGGGAGCAGTTCTTC.